The 15 T cell receptor beta chains below were found in one sample sequenced in a study of blood T cell repertoires in COVID-19. TCRdb's table, derived via immunoSEQ multiplex PCR, lists solely in-frame clones and lacks some. The table shows approximately 230,000 clones, with 80% to 90% occurring only once. The specimen was PBMCs or T cells enriched from blood (not recorded which). These receptors originate from a man aged 40-50 years who had recovered from COVID-19.

The V gene is TRBV12-5, the J gene TRBJ1-2; TRBD1 agrees at 8 bases. The CDR3 runs 21 residues. Germline CDR1 and CDR2: LGHNT and FRNRAP. V dropped 8 bases and J dropped 1; count of bases not matched to a gene: 27. The DNA of the CDR3 is TGTGCTAGTTCCAGGGGGCGCGGAGGACTGATAAACTTAACCCATAACTATGGCTACACCTTC. Its translation: CASSRGRGGLINLTHNYGYTF.

V is TRBV4-1 and J is TRBJ1-5; TRBD1 is a possible D gene (5 bases). The length of the CDR3 is 16 residues. CDR1 is MGHRA, CDR2 YSYEKL, per germline. The V end lost 3 bases, the J end lost 4 bases, and 16 bases lay between the germline ends. The CDR3, as DNA: TGCGCCAGCAGCCAGGACGGACGGGGGGGAAATCAGCCCCAGCATTTT. Its protein is CASSQDGRGGNQPQHF.

CDR3: CASSEAQAGAPYEQYF. The CDR3 bases are TGTGCCAGCAGTGAAGCGCAGGCGGGGGCCCCCTACGAGCAGTACTTC. The J gene is TRBJ2-7, the V gene TRBV2, with a possible D match to TRBD2 (7 bases). V lost 0 bases and J 2 bases, leaving 14 bases between the germline ends. CDR1 is SNHLY and CDR2 is FYNNEI in the germline V gene. The CDR3 spans 16 residues.

The chain uses TRBV4-3 and TRBJ1-5; D might be TRBD1 (6 bases). Germline assignment: CDR1 LGHNA and CDR2 YSLEER. V lost 4 bases and J lost 3, with 13 bases in between. This CDR3 contains 15 residues. CDR3 loop: CASSLGLGANQPQHF. The CDR3 nucleotides read TGCGCCAGCAGCCTTGGACTGGGGGCCAATCAGCCCCAGCATTTT.

The CDR3 DNA follows: TGTGCCAGCAGCTTACAGGGGGTGGACACTGAAGCTTTCTTT. It translates to CASSLQGVDTEAFF. This chain links TRBV7-8 with TRBJ1-1; TRBD1 agrees at 7 bases. The CDR3 has 14 amino acids. The V and J ends lost 2 bases and 3 bases, in that order; junction bases with no gene match: 3. Per germline, CDR1 SGHVS and CDR2 FQNEAQ.

The chain couples TRBV19 to TRBJ1-1; a weak D match, TRBD1 (6 bases). There are 14 residues in the CDR3. Germline CDR1 LNHDA, CDR2 SQIVND (reference sequence). The V gene lost 3 bases and the J gene lost 7 bases, with 15 bases spanning the gap. The CDR3 region has the DNA TGTGCCAGTAGTATGGGGGCCAGGGACGATGAAGCTTTCTTT. Amino acids: CASSMGARDDEAFF.

The V and J genes are TRBV13 and TRBJ1-2, with 10 bases that match TRBD1. This CDR3 is 14 amino acids long. After removal of 5 bases from V and 6 bases from J, the junction contained 6 bases not matched to a gene. CDR1 is PRHDT and CDR2 is FYEKMQ in the germline V gene (reference sequence). The CDR3 spells CASSRDRGSDGYTF. The CDR3 DNA follows: TGTGCCAGCAGCAGGGACAGGGGTTCGGATGGCTACACCTTC.

Concerning this clone: A read error may produce the germline difference seen at one junction end. The V and J genes are TRBV10-2 and TRBJ2-4, with 8 nucleotides matching TRBD1. Per germline, CDR1 WSHSY and CDR2 SAAADI. This CDR3 comprises 12 residues. The CDR3: CASSESRTGSNF. CDR3 nucleotide sequence: TGCGCCAGCAGTGAGTCCAGGACAGGGAGTAACTTC.

This clone appeared a few times. The rearrangement links TRBV4-1 to TRBJ1-2; no clear D. The CDR3 extends over 13 amino acids. V lost 3 bases, J lost 7 bases, and 12 bases lay in between. Germline V CDR1 and CDR2: MGHRA, YSYEKL. As DNA, the CDR3 is TGCGCCAGCAGCCATGCACATATGTTTGGCTACACCTTC. This gives the protein CASSHAHMFGYTF.

In its sample, this clone was seen once. Within the sample, other DNA sequences also encode this same CDR3. The V and J genes are TRBV3-1 (or the pseudogene TRBV3-2) and TRBJ2-7; D unclear. V was pared by 0 bases and J by 3 bases, with 6 bases between. The germline gives CDR1 LGHDT, CDR2 YNNKEL (reference sequence). The CDR3 spans 13 residues. CDR3 bases: TGTGCCAGCAGCCAAGATTCCGGCTACGAGCAGTACTTC. Protein sequence: CASSQDSGYEQYF.

V is TRBV9 and J is TRBJ1-4; a possible D gene is TRBD1 (5 bases). V gave up 0 bases and J gave up 5 bases, with 14 bases separating them. Germline CDR1 reads SGDLS; CDR2 reads YYNGEE. The CDR3 runs 16 residues. Written as DNA, the CDR3 is TGTGCCAGCAGCGTAGGGATAGGGGTCGAAAATGAAAAACTGTTTTTT. Protein product: CASSVGIGVENEKLFF.

The genes are TRBV4-1 and TRBJ1-1; 7 bases map to TRBD1. The germline gives CDR1 MGHRA, CDR2 YSYEKL. V gave up 0 bases and J gave up 1 base; unmatched junction bases: 8. CDR3 length: 17 amino acids. CDR3 sequence reads: CASSQDHLRGRNTEAFF. CDR3 DNA: TGCGCCAGCAGCCAAGACCACCTCAGGGGGAGGAACACTGAAGCTTTCTTT.

V usage is TRBV5-8 and J usage is TRBJ2-1; D perhaps matches TRBD2 (5 bases). Germline CDR1 reads SGHTS; CDR2 reads YDEGEE. This CDR3 region has 14 residues. Trimming took off 4 bases at V and 9 bases at J, with 17 bases between the two ends. DNA of the CDR3: TGTGCCAGCAGCACAATCGTCGGGGAAGGTGAGCAGTTCTTC. This codes for CASSTIVGEGEQFF.

The chain employs TRBV30 and TRBJ2-1; 8 bases match TRBD2. This CDR3 has 15 amino acids. The trim removed 0 bases at V and 9 bases at J, leaving 10 bases unmatched. Germline lookup yields CDR1 GTSNPN and CDR2 SVGIG (reference sequence). CDR3 amino acids: CAWSVSLEREFEQFF. The CDR3 nucleotides read TGTGCCTGGAGTGTAAGCCTTGAGCGGGAGTTTGAGCAGTTCTTC.

The V and J genes are TRBV2 and TRBJ2-7; D is possibly TRBD1 (6 bases). The CDR3 spans 17 residues. Germline CDR1 SNHLY, CDR2 FYNNEI. V lost 4 bases to trimming and J lost 2 bases, with 21 bases between them. The CDR3 bases are TGTGCCAGCAGTGTTGAGCGGACAGCGATTCCACCCTACGAGCAGTACTTC. Translating it yields CASSVERTAIPPYEQYF. Combining the CDR3 with reference TRBV2 and TRBJ2-7 gives the whole variable domain EPEVTQTPSHQVTQMGQEVILRCVPISNHLYFYWYRQILGQKVEFLVSFYNNEISEKSEIFDDQFSVERPDGSNFTLKIRSTKLEDSAMYFCASSVERTAIPPYEQYFGPGTRLTVT.